The rows below give T cell receptor beta chains drawn from one sample of a study of T-cell reconstitution after alpha-beta-depleted transplantation in children. TCRdb ran MiXCR on the PCR reads and lists one entry per CDR3 protein. The sample records fewer than 500,000 distinct CDR3 sequences, approximately 41% being singletons. The sequencing used PBMCs, collected before TCRalphabeta/CD19-depleted stem cell transplant. These receptors all come from a girl aged 2 to 9 with aplastic anemia, due to receive a stem cell transplant. Both conserved end residues are part of each CDR3. D genes are given only for firm matches. Expanded clones get a size class; other rows say once, few or many, or leave the size out.

J | size | V | D | CDR3 | DNA
TRBJ2-1 | many | TRBV29-1 | TRBD2 | CSVEEETSGGLYNEQFF | TGCAGCGTTGAAGAAGAGACTAGCGGGGGACTCTACAATGAGCAGTTCTTC
TRBJ2-3 | few | TRBV4-1 | TRBD2 | CASSSTSGGTDTQYF | TGCGCCAGCAGCTCGACTAGCGGGGGCACAGATACGCAGTATTTT
TRBJ2-7 | - | TRBV5-1 | TRBD1 | CASSNRQGAPYEQYF | TGCGCCAGCAGTAATCGACAGGGAGCCCCCTACGAGCAGTACTTC
TRBJ2-5 | - | TRBV4-3 | TRBD1 | CASSQGTRDRGETQYF | TGCGCCAGCAGCCAAGGAACCCGGGACAGGGGAGAGACCCAGTACTTC
TRBJ2-3 | - | TRBV7-3 | - | CASSLNSASADTQYF | TGTGCCAGCAGCTTAAACTCGGCCAGCGCAGATACGCAGTATTTT
TRBJ2-3 | - | TRBV20-1 | - | CSALGHKGGNTTDTQYF | TGCAGTGCCCTGGGCCACAAGGGGGGAAATACCACAGATACGCAGTATTTT
TRBJ2-5 | - | TRBV12-3/TRBV12-4 | - | CASRERATAQETQYF | TGTGCCAGCAGAGAGAGAGCGACAGCGCAAGAGACCCAGTACTTC
TRBJ2-1 | - | TRBV7-9 | TRBD2 | CASTWSGRAFDEQFF | TGTGCCAGCACCTGGAGCGGGAGGGCCTTCGATGAGCAGTTCTTC
TRBJ2-3 | few | TRBV5-6 | TRBD2 | CASSFGLAGGHVDTQYF | TGTGCCAGCAGCTTCGGACTAGCGGGGGGCCACGTAGATACGCAGTATTTT
TRBJ2-5 | few | TRBV30 | - | CAWAYFSSQETQYF | TGTGCCTGGGCTTATTTCTCCTCGCAAGAGACCCAGTACTTC
TRBJ2-7 | few | TRBV6-1 | TRBD1 | CASSRDSRPATLTYEQYF | TGTGCCAGCAGTAGGGACAGCCGTCCTGCTACCTTAACCTACGAGCAGTACTTC
TRBJ2-7 | few | TRBV10-1 | TRBD1 | CASSTADRVWEQYF | TGCGCCAGCAGTACCGCGGACAGGGTTTGGGAGCAGTACTTC
TRBJ2-7 | few | TRBV28 | - | CASSLLDRGDEQYF | TGTGCCAGCAGTTTATTAGACAGAGGGGACGAGCAGTACTTC
TRBJ2-7 | many | TRBV6-5 | TRBD2 | CASRGGGGISYEQYF | TGTGCCAGCAGGGGCGGGGGGGGTATCTCCTACGAGCAGTACTTC
TRBJ2-7 | many | TRBV7-2 | TRBD1 | CASTPGDRRGEQYF | TGTGCCAGCACCCCAGGGGACAGAAGGGGCGAGCAGTACTTC
TRBJ2-1 | few | TRBV28 | TRBD2 | CASNSWAQISGRSYNEQFF | TGTGCCAGCAACTCTTGGGCCCAAATTAGCGGGAGGTCCTACAATGAGCAGTTCTTC
TRBJ2-7 | many | TRBV5-1 | TRBD1 | CASSLRTGPYEQYF | TGTGCCAGCAGCTTACGGACAGGACCCTACGAGCAGTACTTC
TRBJ2-3 | - | TRBV5-1 | TRBD1 | CASSLGQGWDTQYF | TGCGCCAGCAGCTTGGGACAGGGGTGGGATACGCAGTATTTT
TRBJ2-1 | many | TRBV5-1 | - | CASSPSVPYNEQFF | TGCGCCAGCAGCCCCAGCGTCCCCTACAATGAGCAGTTCTTC
TRBJ1-3 | - | TRBV20-1 | - | CSALGEGKTGNTIYF | TGCAGTGCCCTGGGGGAAGGGAAAACTGGAAACACCATATATTTT
TRBJ2-1 | - | TRBV20-1 | - | CSAHQGGGEQFF | TGCAGTGCTCATCAGGGAGGGGGTGAGCAGTTCTTC
TRBJ1-1 | - | TRBV29-1 | - | CSLIRGGQNTEAFF | TGCAGCCTAATCCGGGGAGGTCAGAACACTGAAGCTTTCTTT
TRBJ2-1 | - | TRBV5-1 | - | CASSLSPQGGYNEQFF | TGCGCCAGCAGCTTGAGTCCCCAGGGGGGCTACAATGAGCAGTTCTTC
TRBJ2-4 | few | TRBV7-9 | - | CASSFEGPRENIQYF | TGTGCCAGCAGCTTTGAGGGACCCAGGGAAAACATTCAGTACTTC
TRBJ2-1 | - | TRBV20-1 | TRBD2 | CSASPGLVYNEQFF | TGCAGTGCTAGTCCGGGACTAGTCTACAATGAGCAGTTCTTC
TRBJ2-3 | few | TRBV7-2 | - | CASSLGTAYTDTQYF | TGTGCCAGCAGCTTAGGGACGGCCTACACAGATACGCAGTATTTT
TRBJ1-1 | - | TRBV5-6 | - | CASCRGIRAVTEAFF | TGTGCCAGCTGTCGAGGTATCAGGGCCGTCACTGAAGCTTTCTTT
TRBJ1-1 | - | TRBV5-1 | - | CASSLLQVGTEAFF | TGCGCCAGCAGCTTGCTACAGGTTGGGACTGAAGCTTTCTTT
TRBJ2-7 | - | TRBV20-1 | - | CSATPGPGLSLYEQYF | TGCAGTGCTACCCCGGGACCAGGGTTAAGCCTCTACGAGCAGTACTTC
TRBJ2-7 | few | TRBV20-1 | - | CSARLYEQYF | TGCAGTGCCCGTCTCTACGAGCAGTACTTC
TRBJ1-1 | - | TRBV5-1 | TRBD1 | CASSSAHRTGVNTEAFF | TGCGCCAGCAGCTCGGCACACAGAACAGGGGTGAACACTGAAGCTTTCTTT
TRBJ1-5 | - | TRBV20-1 | - | CSARRQINQPQHF | TGCAGTGCTAGACGGCAGATCAATCAGCCCCAGCATTTT
TRBJ2-7 | few | TRBV6-5 | - | CASSYSARGGSYEQYF | TGTGCCAGCAGTTACTCCGCCCGGGGCGGCAGCTACGAGCAGTACTTC
TRBJ2-3 | - | TRBV7-9 | TRBD2 | CAGSPQAGGPPTDTQYF | TGTGCCGGCAGCCCCCAAGCGGGAGGGCCGCCCACAGATACGCAGTATTTT
TRBJ2-1 | - | TRBV20-1 | - | CSADNHGNEQFF | TGCAGTGCCGACAACCACGGCAATGAGCAGTTCTTC
TRBJ2-7 | - | TRBV20-1 | TRBD2 | CSARDRSGGDPSYEQYF | TGCAGTGCTAGAGACCGTAGCGGGGGCGACCCCTCCTACGAGCAGTACTTC
TRBJ1-1 | - | TRBV11-2 | - | CASSSGRPRSAFF | TGTGCCAGCAGCTCGGGACGGCCCCGGAGCGCTTTCTTT
TRBJ2-5 | - | TRBV7-2 | - | CASSLWQETQYF | TGTGCCAGCAGCTTATGGCAAGAGACCCAGTACTTC
TRBJ1-5 | many | TRBV30 | - | CAWSGDSNQPQHF | TGTGCCTGGAGTGGGGACAGCAATCAGCCCCAGCATTTT
TRBJ2-5 | - | TRBV2 | TRBD2 | CASSEAPSGETQSF | TGTGCCAGCAGTGAAGCCCCTAGCGGAGAGACCCAGTCCTTC
TRBJ2-1 | - | TRBV29-1 | TRBD2 | CSVRIRSGSIDEQFF | TGCAGCGTGAGAATACGGAGCGGGAGTATCGATGAGCAGTTCTTC
TRBJ2-3 | - | TRBV7-2 | - | CASSFRTVSTDTQYF | TGTGCCAGCAGCTTCAGGACAGTTTCCACAGATACGCAGTATTTT
TRBJ1-2 | few | TRBV20-1 | - | CSARGGRREVGYTF | TGCAGTGCTAGAGGCGGCAGAAGGGAGGTTGGCTACACCTTC
TRBJ1-1 | many | TRBV20-1 | - | CSALVQMNTEAFF | TGCAGTGCCCTGGTCCAGATGAACACTGAAGCTTTCTTT
TRBJ2-3 | few | TRBV6-1 | - | CASGRDSTDTQYF | TGTGCCAGCGGCCGGGACAGCACAGATACGCAGTATTTT
TRBJ2-3 | - | TRBV6-2/TRBV6-3 | - | CAIRTGLATVDTQYF | TGTGCCATCAGAACGGGACTCGCGACAGTAGATACGCAGTATTTT
TRBJ2-7 | many | TRBV7-6 | TRBD1 | CASSYGTGDYEQYF | TGTGCCAGCAGCTACGGGACAGGGGACTACGAGCAGTACTTC
TRBJ1-2 | - | TRBV7-6 | - | CASSLDSLYGYTF | TGTGCCAGCAGCTTGGACAGTCTCTATGGCTACACCTTC